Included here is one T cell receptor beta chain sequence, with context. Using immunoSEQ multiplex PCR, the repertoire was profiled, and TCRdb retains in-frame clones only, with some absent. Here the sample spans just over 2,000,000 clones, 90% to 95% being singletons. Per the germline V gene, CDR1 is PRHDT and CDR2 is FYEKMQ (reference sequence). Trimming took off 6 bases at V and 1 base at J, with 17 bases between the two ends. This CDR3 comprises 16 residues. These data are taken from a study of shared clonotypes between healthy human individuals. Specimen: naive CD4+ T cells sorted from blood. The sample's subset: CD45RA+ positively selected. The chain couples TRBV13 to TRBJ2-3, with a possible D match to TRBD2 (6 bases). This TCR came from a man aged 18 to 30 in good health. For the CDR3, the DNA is TGTGCCAGCAGAGACTCCGGGGGATTCGGCACAGATACGCAGTATTTT. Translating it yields CASRDSGGFGTDTQYF.